The 4 T cell receptor beta chains below all came from one sample that was sequenced in a study of siplizumab effects on memory and regulatory T cells. Sequencing used immunoSEQ multiplex PCR; TCRdb keeps in-frame clones, though not all of them. The sample holds about 50,000 clones, roughly 87% seen once. The source material was naive CD8+ T cells sorted from blood. These receptor sequences come from a human donor in good health.

The chain employs TRBV5-6 and TRBJ2-1; D not resolved. V was trimmed by 2 bases and J by 1 base, leaving 7 bases between them. Germline V lookup: CDR1 SGHDT, CDR2 YYEEEE. The CDR3 length is 14 residues. The CDR3 sequence: CASSFIGSYNEQFF. The CDR3 DNA sequence: TGTGCCAGCAGCTTTATAGGGTCCTACAATGAGCAGTTCTTC.

The V and J genes are TRBV5-6 and TRBJ1-1; D ambiguous. This CDR3 has 12 amino acids. The V end was cut by 2 bases, the J end by 8 bases, with 10 bases between. The germline CDR1 and CDR2 sequences are SGHDT and YYEEEE. CDR3 in amino acids: CASSFEGGEAFF. CDR3 nucleotide sequence: TGTGCCAGCAGCTTCGAAGGAGGGGAAGCTTTCTTT.

V usage is TRBV23-1 and J usage is TRBJ2-4; D is undetermined. TRBV23-1 counts as an open reading frame of uncertain function. The CDR3 totals 20 residues. V lost 7 bases to trimming and J lost 0 bases, with 28 bases between them. For the CDR3, the DNA is TGCGCCAGCATCCCCTCAGTGTGCCATCCGTCTGTTTTAGCCAAAAACATTCAGTACTTC. Its translation: CASIPSVCHPSVLAKNIQYF.

This chain links TRBV2 with TRBJ2-7; D possibly matches TRBD1 or TRBD2 (5 bases each). The CDR3 has 15 residues. Between the trimmed V and J ends, which lost 3 bases and 0 bases, there was a span of 12 bases. The germline gives CDR1 SNHLY, CDR2 FYNNEI. The CDR3 bases are TGTGCCAGCAGTGATTGGGGGTTAAGCTCCTACGAGCAGTACTTC. Translated, it gives CASSDWGLSSYEQYF.